This TCR beta chain was observed in a study of vaccination and CD4 T cells after COVID-19. As for the study in general: The study enrolled six male and four female convalescents, two of whom were Hispanic.

Cultured CD4+ T cells had their DNA profiled by the Oncomine TCR Beta short-read assay. TCRdb processed the PCR reads anew with MiXCR; each CDR3 protein has one entry. The sample records 18,000 or so distinct CDR3 sequences, 44% being singletons. Details on this clonotype: The target antigen is unknown.

Time point here: late sampling 161 to 241 days after vaccination in a few convalescent patients. Sample treatment: roughly 11-day PBMC culture with coronavirus spike peptide pools or control peptides (ViraFEST assay). The sequencing here drew on CD4+ T cells from blood, cultured in vitro, taken about 7 months after SARS-CoV-2 vaccination. This sequence was found in a human donor who had recovered from COVID-19.

CDR3 sequence (DNA): TGTGCCAGCAGGAACTCACTCGAAAGCGGGAGAAATGGCGAGCAGTACTTC. This codes for CASRNSLESGRNGEQYF. The rearrangement uses TRBV27 and TRBJ2-7; 8 nucleotides align to TRBD2. Trimming at V came to 6 bases and at J to 6 bases, leaving 19 bases not matched to a gene. Germline V gene sequence: CDR1 MNHEY, CDR2 SMNVEV (reference sequence). There are 17 residues in the CDR3.